Below are 20 T cell receptor beta chains sequenced from a single sample in a study of T cells after yellow fever vaccination. TCRdb passed the 5' RACE reads through MiXCR, listing each CDR3 protein once. The sample yields some 350,000 distinct CDR3 sequences, around 4.1% seen once. The sample was PBMCs, taken 5 days after the yellow fever booster vaccination. These TCRs come from a young man who received the YFV17D yellow fever vaccine.

This clonotype occurred a few times. The chain couples TRBV28 to TRBJ2-5; no firm D call. Germline V lookup: CDR1 MDHEN, CDR2 SYDVKM. This CDR3 has 12 amino acids. The V gene lost 10 bases and the J gene lost 3 bases, with 12 bases spanning the gap. This CDR3 is CATGEVKETQYF. CDR3 in DNA: TGTGCCACTGGGGAAGTGAAAGAGACCCAGTACTTC.

The J gene is TRBJ2-5, the V gene TRBV9, with TRBD1 identical over 9 bases. CDR3 length: 14 amino acids. V was pared by 3 bases and J by 5 bases, with 5 bases of the junction left unmatched. The germline CDR1 and CDR2 sequences are SGDLS and YYNGEE. The chain's CDR3 is CASSAGTGFETQYF. CDR3 DNA sequence: TGTGCCAGCAGCGCCGGGACAGGGTTTGAGACCCAGTACTTC. Supplemented by reference TRBV9 and TRBJ2-5, the full variable domain reads DSGVTQTPKHLITATGQRVTLRCSPRSGDLSVYWYQQSLDQGLQFLIQYYNGEERAKGNILERFSAQQFPDLHSELNLSSLELGDSALYFCASSAGTGFETQYFGPGTRLLVL.

This clonotype was counted at least ten times. The CDR3 coding sequence is TGCGCCAGCAGCCAACGGTCAGGGGGCTACACCGGCGGCTCCTATAATTCACCCCTCCACTTT. This gives the protein CASSQRSGGYTGGSYNSPLHF. V usage is TRBV4-1 and J usage is TRBJ1-6; 8 bases fit TRBD1. The CDR3 has 21 amino acids. The J segment lost 0 bases and the V segment lost 2 bases, leaving 15 bases of the junction unmatched. Germline V gene data show CDR1 as MGHRA and CDR2 as YSYEKL.

This clonotype was seen a handful of times. It may be a read error: a sequence one base away is much more abundant. V usage is TRBV10-3 and J usage is TRBJ1-5; 8 bases line up with TRBD1. Per germline, CDR1 ENHRY and CDR2 SYGVKD. This CDR3 comprises 14 residues. DNA of the CDR3: TGTGCCATCGGTGAGGACAGGGAGAGTCAGCCCCAGCATTTT. It encodes CAIGEDRESQPQHF.

This clonotype was counted a few times. The V gene is TRBV4-3, the J gene TRBJ2-6; D is possibly TRBD1 or TRBD2 (5 bases each). CDR1 and CDR2 (germline): LGHNA, YSLEER. The CDR3 spans 19 residues. V shed 0 bases and J shed 12 bases, with 27 bases lying between them. CDR3 coding DNA: TGCGCCAGCAGCCAAGAAAACCACGGGACGGCCGAGTTTGTAGGCGTCCTGACTTTC. Its protein product is CASSQENHGTAEFVGVLTF.

V is TRBV15 and J is TRBJ2-1; D perhaps matches TRBD1 (6 bases). This CDR3 has 16 residues. The V and J ends lost 0 bases and 1 base respectively, with 10 bases between them. Germline CDR1 LNHNV, CDR2 YYDKDF (reference sequence). DNA of the CDR3: TGTGCCACCAGCAGAGACAGGACAGTGTCCTACAATGAGCAGTTCTTC. This encodes CATSRDRTVSYNEQFF.

V is TRBV27 and J is TRBJ1-2, with TRBD1 as a possible D gene (5 bases). This CDR3 spans 17 amino acids. Germline assignment: CDR1 MNHEY and CDR2 SMNVEV (reference sequence). V lost 0 bases, J lost 2 bases, and 16 bases lay in between. The CDR3 reads CASSLSSGSGLNYGYTF. CDR3 nucleotide sequence: TGTGCCAGCAGTTTATCGTCAGGGTCTGGATTAAACTATGGCTACACCTTC.

The rearrangement uses TRBV7-2 and TRBJ2-7; 8 bases align to TRBD2. In germline, CDR1 is SGHTA, CDR2 FQGNSA. V trimming: 4 bases; J trimming: 5 bases; junction bases outside the gene matches: 7. The CDR3 covers 14 residues. For the CDR3, the DNA is TGTGCCAGCAGCTCGGCGGGGGGACGACACGAGCAGTACTTC. It encodes CASSSAGGRHEQYF.

This clonotype was seen repeatedly, ten times or more. This chain joins TRBV19 and TRBJ1-1, with 8 bases matching TRBD1. Germline V gene sequence: CDR1 LNHDA, CDR2 SQIVND (reference sequence). CDR3 length equals 16 residues. Germline trimming cut 2 bases from V and 0 bases from J; bases unmatched to any gene: 5. The CDR3, as DNA: TGTGCCAGTAGTATACGCAGGGGGCTTGTGAACACTGAAGCTTTCTTT. Amino acids: CASSIRRGLVNTEAFF.

The rearrangement uses TRBV7-3 and TRBJ2-3; D is unclear. Germline-derived CDR1 and CDR2 are SGHTA and FQGTGA. This CDR3 has 13 amino acids. V was trimmed by 2 bases and J by 4 bases, leaving 7 bases between them. This CDR3 reads CASSLSTADTQYF. CDR3 sequence (DNA): TGTGCCAGCAGCTTATCCACGGCAGATACGCAGTATTTT.

This clonotype was recorded a few times. V and J are TRBV12-3 or TRBV12-4 and TRBJ2-5, with 7 bases lining up with TRBD1. Unmatched junction bases numbered 9, after V lost 1 base and J lost 4 bases. The CDR3 runs to 16 residues. This chain's CDR3 is CASSLGGGPRAETQYF. The CDR3 DNA reads TGTGCCAGCAGTTTAGGAGGGGGCCCCCGGGCAGAGACCCAGTACTTC.

There are many counts of this clonotype. The chain couples TRBV9 to TRBJ2-3, with D possibly being TRBD2 (7 bases). The germline V gene has CDR1 SGDLS and CDR2 YYNGEE. The CDR3 has 17 residues. Between the trimmed V and J ends, which lost 1 base and 3 bases, there was a span of 18 bases. The CDR3: CASSVPLKGGGTDTQYF. The CDR3 coding sequence is TGTGCCAGCAGCGTACCCCTAAAGGGGGGGGGTACAGATACGCAGTATTTT.

This clonotype was seen many times. The chain recombines TRBV6-6 with TRBJ2-5; 7 bases fit TRBD2. The V segment lost 6 bases and the J segment 0 bases; nucleotides outside the gene matches: 10. Germline V gene sequence: CDR1 MNHNY, CDR2 SVGAGI (reference sequence). The CDR3 has 16 residues. The CDR3 DNA is TGTGCCAGCAGACATTTCGCGGGGGAGTACCAAGAGACCCAGTACTTC. It encodes CASRHFAGEYQETQYF.

The gene calls are TRBV4-3 and TRBJ1-4; D gene unclear. Trimming took 2 bases from V and 4 from J, leaving 8 bases between them. Germline assignment: CDR1 LGHNA and CDR2 YSLEER. The CDR3 runs to 14 residues. The CDR3 coding sequence is TGCGCCAGCAGCCAAACCGGGATTAATGAAAAACTGTTTTTT. Its translation: CASSQTGINEKLFF.

The V and J genes are TRBV6-5 and TRBJ2-2; D gene uncertain. The CDR3 has 12 residues. Germline-derived CDR1 and CDR2 are MNHEY and SVGAGI. The germline V and J ends were trimmed by 4 bases and 8 bases, with 8 bases remaining between them. The CDR3 region has the DNA TGTGCCAGCAGTTTGGACCAGGGGGAGCTGTTTTTT. Its translation is CASSLDQGELFF.

This chain connects TRBV6-6 to TRBJ1-5; D ambiguous. Germline CDR1 reads MNHNY; CDR2 reads SVGAGI (reference sequence). V was shortened by 7 bases and J by 9 bases, with 13 bases between the two germline ends. The CDR3 has 12 amino acids. DNA for the CDR3: TGTGCCAGCACCGGATGGGGATGGCCCCAGCATTTT. It is translated as CASTGWGWPQHF.

CDR3 region: CASSQDWGSQGQTQYF. The CDR3 DNA sequence: TGCGCCAGCAGCCAAGACTGGGGCTCACAGGGCCAGACCCAGTACTTC. This chain connects TRBV4-1 to TRBJ2-5, with D tentatively TRBD1 (6 bases). This CDR3 comprises 16 residues. The V gene's germline CDR1 is MGHRA and CDR2 YSYEKL. Trimming left V 0 bases short and J 6 bases short, with 17 bases between.

This clonotype was seen a few times. The chain combines TRBV7-2 with TRBJ1-1; unclear D gene. The CDR3 sequence is 15 residues long. V was cut by 2 bases and J by 3 bases, with 13 bases left in between. The V gene's germline CDR1 is SGHTA and CDR2 FQGNSA. CDR3 bases: TGTGCCAGCAGCTTAAGGGCGGGGTCGGACACTGAAGCTTTCTTT. Translation: CASSLRAGSDTEAFF.

This clonotype was recorded a few times. The chain recombines TRBV9 with TRBJ2-7; D not resolved. CDR3 size: 13 residues. Germline assignment: CDR1 SGDLS and CDR2 YYNGEE. Trimming removed 4 bases from V and 4 bases from J, with 12 bases in between. The CDR3 DNA reads as TGTGCCAGCAGCAGAATGGTCGGGTACGAGCAGTACTTC. The encoded protein is CASSRMVGYEQYF.

This clonotype appeared many times. The chain combines TRBV24-1 with TRBJ2-7, with D perhaps being TRBD1 or TRBD2 (6 bases each). The CDR3 extends over 14 amino acids. Per the germline V gene, CDR1 is KGHDR and CDR2 is SFDVKD. Trimming left V 2 bases short and J 6 bases short, with 13 bases between. The DNA for the CDR3 is TGTGCCACCAGTGATTCATCGGGGGCGGGCGAGCAGTACTTC. It specifies CATSDSSGAGEQYF.